This is a list of T cell receptor beta chains from one sample in a study of CD8 T cells in ankylosing spondylitis. TCRdb called the 5' RACE reads again in MiXCR, with one record for every CDR3 protein. The sample has some 800,000 distinct CDR3 sequences; 12% are singletons. The specimen sequenced was blood, either unsorted or a sorted T cell fraction (not recorded which). These receptors all come from a male donor with ankylosing spondylitis. Each CDR3 is given with its conserved first and last residue. A D gene is named only where the DNA matches it firmly. Rows may omit the clone size; those that give it use once, few, many or a size class.

>16|few|-|TRBV18|TRBJ1-5
CASSPDSGFGNQPQHF
TGTGCCAGCTCACCAGACAGTGGGTTTGGCAATCAGCCCCAGCATTTT
>16|-|TRBD2|TRBV13|TRBJ2-1
CASSRELAGGLDEQFF
TGTGCCAGCAGCCGTGAGCTAGCGGGAGGTTTAGATGAGCAGTTCTTC
>15|-|TRBD1|TRBV20-1|TRBJ2-2
CSARSPGTGAGELFF
TGCAGTGCTAGATCCCCCGGGACAGGGGCCGGGGAGCTGTTTTTT
>13|-|TRBD2|TRBV6-2/TRBV6-3|TRBJ2-1
CATRRAGVNEQFF
TGTGCCACCAGGCGAGCGGGAGTCAATGAGCAGTTCTTC
>14|-|TRBD1|TRBV6-5|TRBJ1-2
CASSWTGSWDGYTF
TGTGCCAGCAGTTGGACAGGCTCCTGGGACGGCTACACCTTC
>18|few|-|TRBV18|TRBJ1-4
CASSPDFITGSGNEKLFF
TGTGCCAGCTCACCGGACTTTATCACAGGGTCGGGAAATGAAAAACTGTTTTTT
>14|few|TRBD1|TRBV12-3/TRBV12-4|TRBJ1-1
CASRPNRGVTEAFF
TGTGCCAGCAGGCCCAACAGGGGGGTCACTGAAGCTTTCTTT
>14|few|TRBD1|TRBV11-2|TRBJ1-5
CASSQDRDVQPQHF
TGTGCCAGCAGCCAGGACAGGGATGTTCAGCCCCAGCATTTT
>14|-|-|TRBV7-3|TRBJ2-7
CASSSGGLSYEQYF
TGTGCCAGCAGCTCAGGAGGCTTATCCTACGAGCAGTACTTC
>14|few|-|TRBV5-5|TRBJ1-1
CASSLVFWNTEAFF
TGTGCCAGCAGCTTGGTTTTTTGGAACACTGAAGCTTTCTTT
>14|few|-|TRBV3-1|TRBJ1-1
CASSLSSRGAEAFF
TGTGCCAGCAGCCTTTCGAGTCGGGGGGCTGAAGCTTTCTTT
>14|few|-|TRBV6-2/TRBV6-3|TRBJ2-1
CASSRSSSYNEQFF
TGTGCCAGCAGCCGATCTAGCAGTTACAATGAGCAGTTCTTC
>12|few|TRBD1|TRBV6-5|TRBJ2-7
CASSGLIGTAHF
TGTGCCAGCAGCGGACTCATCGGGACAGCACACTTC
>14|few|TRBD2|TRBV11-2|TRBJ2-1
CASRGTRAYNEQFF
TGTGCCAGCAGAGGGACTAGGGCGTACAATGAGCAGTTCTTC
>12|-|-|TRBV19|TRBJ2-7
CSSESPHHEQYF
TGTTCCAGCGAGTCCCCCCACCACGAGCAGTACTTC
>16|-|TRBD1|TRBV27|TRBJ2-7
CASSPSNDRGTYEQYF
TGTGCCAGCAGTCCTTCGAACGACAGGGGGACCTACGAGCAGTACTTC
>15|-|-|TRBV7-6|TRBJ2-1
CASRARESSYNEQFF
TGTGCCAGCAGAGCTAGGGAGAGCTCCTACAATGAGCAGTTCTTC
>14|many|TRBD2|TRBV5-1|TRBJ2-3
CASSWAGGTDTQYF
TGCGCCAGCAGCTGGGCGGGAGGGACGGATACGCAGTATTTT
>16|few|-|TRBV2|TRBJ1-1
CASSRGGFPSGTEAFF
TGTGCCAGCAGCCGGGGGGGTTTCCCTTCCGGCACTGAAGCTTTCTTT
>13|-|TRBD1|TRBV12-3/TRBV12-4|TRBJ2-1
CASSWTGYNEQFF
TGTGCCAGCAGTTGGACAGGGTACAATGAGCAGTTCTTC
>13|few|-|TRBV27|TRBJ1-6
CASSREYSSPLHF
TGTGCCAGCAGTAGGGAATACTCTTCACCCCTCCACTTT
>14|few|TRBD1|TRBV3-1|TRBJ2-7
CASTRGTVTYEQYF
TGTGCCAGCACCAGAGGGACAGTTACCTACGAGCAGTACTTC
>13|-|-|TRBV7-9|TRBJ2-7
CASSSQGPGEQYF
TGTGCCAGCAGCTCCCAGGGACCGGGCGAGCAGTACTTC
>13|few|-|TRBV7-2|TRBJ1-6
CASSAASGTPLHF
TGTGCCAGCAGCGCAGCCTCCGGGACCCCCCTCCACTTT
>17|-|TRBD2|TRBV4-2|TRBJ2-1
CASSQSNLLAGYNEQFF
TGTGCCAGCAGCCAAAGCAATCTTCTAGCGGGGTACAATGAGCAGTTCTTC
>14|many|-|TRBV20-1|TRBJ2-5
CSALPWTDQETQYF
TGCAGTGCTTTACCCTGGACAGACCAAGAGACCCAGTACTTC
>14|few|-|TRBV5-1|TRBJ1-2
CASSGTLSGYGYTF
TGCGCCAGCAGCGGCACCCTGTCGGGCTATGGCTACACCTTC
>13|many|-|TRBV5-1|TRBJ2-1
CASSSDRNNEQFF
TGCGCCAGCAGCTCGGACCGAAACAATGAGCAGTTCTTC
>16|many|-|TRBV12-3/TRBV12-4|TRBJ1-3
CASSLRGHPSGNTIYF
TGTGCCAGCAGTTTAAGAGGCCACCCATCTGGAAACACCATATATTTT
>15|-|-|TRBV7-2|TRBJ1-3
CASSRSSNTGNTIYF
TGTGCCAGCAGCCGTAGTAGTAACACTGGAAACACCATATATTTT
>12|-|-|TRBV6-2/TRBV6-3|TRBJ1-5
CASSYPSQPQHF
TGTGCCAGCAGTTACCCTAGTCAGCCCCAGCATTTT
>16|-|TRBD2|TRBV7-9|TRBJ2-1
CASSSRLAGGRYEQFF
TGTGCCAGCAGCTCCCGACTAGCGGGGGGGCGGTATGAGCAGTTCTTC
>16|few|-|TRBV30|TRBJ2-1
CAWRVLGSGTYNEQFF
TGTGCCTGGAGGGTTTTAGGGAGCGGAACGTACAATGAGCAGTTCTTC
>15|few|-|TRBV7-9|TRBJ2-3
CASSWRGINTDTQYF
TGTGCCAGCAGCTGGAGGGGGATTAACACAGATACGCAGTATTTT
>13|many|-|TRBV12-3/TRBV12-4|TRBJ1-1
CASSLFLNTEAFF
TGTGCCAGCAGTTTGTTTTTGAACACTGAAGCTTTCTTT